The 22 T cell receptor beta chains in this list originate from one sample, sequenced in a study of blood T cell repertoires in COVID-19. Generated by immunoSEQ multiplex PCR, the TCRdb table keeps only in-frame clones and is missing some. Counted here are tens of thousands of clones, approximately 81% occurring once; the ten biggest clones make up roughly 31%. Material: peripheral blood. Receptors originate from a human donor in a cohort sampled during active COVID-19.

This chain connects TRBV19 to TRBJ2-3; 9 bases agree with TRBD1. This CDR3 region has 16 residues. With V trimmed by 3 bases and J by 4 bases, 8 bases remained unmatched. The V gene's germline CDR1 is LNHDA and CDR2 SQIVND (reference sequence). This CDR3 reads CASSIPDRGKSDTQYF. The CDR3 region has the DNA TGTGCCAGTAGTATCCCGGACAGGGGAAAGTCAGATACGCAGTATTTT.

V usage is TRBV6-5 and J usage is TRBJ1-1; maybe TRBD1 (6 bases). The length of the CDR3 is 15 residues. Trimming shortened V by 2 bases and J by 8 bases, and 18 bases separated the two germline ends. Germline CDR1 reads MNHEY; CDR2 reads SVGAGI. The CDR3 here is CASSYATGYTAEAFF. Here the CDR3 DNA reads TGTGCCAGCAGTTACGCCACAGGGTATACAGCAGAAGCTTTCTTT.

The V call is TRBV7-2, the J call TRBJ1-1; perhaps TRBD1 as D (5 bases). The ends were cut back, 2 bases at V and 1 base at J, with 5 bases in the middle. Germline CDR1 is SGHTA and CDR2 is FQGNSA. The CDR3 extends over 13 amino acids. The CDR3 reads CASSLQGNTEAFF. The CDR3 DNA follows: TGTGCCAGCAGCTTACAGGGGAACACTGAAGCTTTCTTT.

This clone appeared once. The chain uses TRBV25-1 and TRBJ1-1, with 9 positions matching TRBD1. The CDR3 consists of 14 residues. V shed 2 bases, J shed 4 bases, and the junction held 2 bases outside the gene matches. Germline CDR1 and CDR2: MGHDK and SYGVNS. The CDR3 sequence: CASSEQTGGTEAFF. Here the CDR3 DNA reads TGTGCCAGCAGTGAACAGACAGGGGGCACTGAAGCTTTCTTT.

The CDR3 nucleotides are TGTGCCAGCAGCTTATTTTTGTGCGGGGGTAGCCCCTACAATGAGCAGTTCTTC. Its translation: CASSLFLCGGSPYNEQFF. The chain is built from TRBV11-3 and TRBJ2-1, with TRBD2 identical over 7 bases. The CDR3 is made up of 18 amino acids. V lost 2 bases and J lost 2; bases outside the gene matches: 12. Germline CDR1 and CDR2: SGHNT and YENEEA.

V is TRBV6-2 or TRBV6-3 and J is TRBJ1-1, with a possible D match to TRBD1 (5 bases). V was cut by 6 bases and J by 1 base, with 18 bases left in between. The germline V gene has CDR1 MNHEY and CDR2 SVGEGT. The CDR3 loop spans 16 amino acids. The CDR3 coding sequence is TGTGCCAGCAGCCCCGAGTTTGGGGCACAGAACACTGAAGCTTTCTTT. Protein: CASSPEFGAQNTEAFF.

In DNA, the CDR3 is TGCGCCAGCAGCTACCTAGCGGGTGGCACCGGGGAGCTGTTTTTT. Its translation is CASSYLAGGTGELFF. The rearrangement uses TRBV5-1 and TRBJ2-2, with 8 nucleotides matching TRBD2. Per germline, CDR1 SGHRS and CDR2 YFSETQ. The CDR3 has 15 residues. The trim removed 3 bases at V and 4 bases at J, leaving 5 bases unmatched.

The V gene is TRBV27, the J gene TRBJ2-3; 7 bases align to TRBD1. CDR3 length: 16 amino acids. Trimming cost V 0 bases and J 2 bases; bases outside gene matches: 5. Germline V CDR1 and CDR2: MNHEY, SMNVEV (reference sequence). The CDR3 region has the DNA TGTGCCAGCAGTTTATCACCAGGGGGTACCACAGATACGCAGTATTTT. This sequence encodes CASSLSPGGTTDTQYF.

The chain employs TRBV7-2 and TRBJ2-3; 8 positions match TRBD2. Germline CDR1 and CDR2: SGHTA and FQGNSA. The trim removed 4 bases at V and 0 bases at J, leaving 6 bases unmatched. The CDR3 covers 16 residues. CDR3: CASSSQSGGSTDTQYF. The CDR3 DNA reads TGTGCCAGCAGCTCCCAGAGCGGGGGAAGCACAGATACGCAGTATTTT.

For the CDR3, the DNA is TGTGCCAGCAGTTACTCGCTCCTAGCAGATACCGGGGAGCTGTTTTTT. This gives the protein CASSYSLLADTGELFF. The chain recombines TRBV6-2 or TRBV6-3 with TRBJ2-2, with D possibly being TRBD2 (5 bases). The germline V gene encodes CDR1 MNHEY and CDR2 SVGEGT. The CDR3 has 16 amino acids. Trimming shortened V by 0 bases and J by 5 bases, and 13 bases separated the two germline ends.

V gene TRBV27 combines with J gene TRBJ1-1; D remains ambiguous. Between the trimmed V and J ends, which lost 5 bases and 5 bases, there was a span of 18 bases. CDR1 MNHEY and CDR2 SMNVEV come from the germline V gene (reference sequence). The CDR3 is 15 amino acids. CDR3 bases: TGTGCCAGCAGTCCCGTTGCGGGGATACCAACTGAAGCTTTCTTT. This translates into CASSPVAGIPTEAFF.

This chain links TRBV9 with TRBJ1-1; no reliable D call. The CDR3 spans 14 residues. Trimming took 1 base from V and 0 from J, leaving 7 bases between them. Germline V lookup: CDR1 SGDLS, CDR2 YYNGEE. Here the CDR3 reads CASSVTPMNTEAFF. CDR3 nucleotide sequence: TGTGCCAGCAGCGTAACACCCATGAACACTGAAGCTTTCTTT.

The chain uses TRBV6-6 and TRBJ2-5; 9 bases are a match to TRBD1. The CDR3 is 14 amino acids. CDR1 is MNHNY, CDR2 SVGAGI, per germline (reference sequence). V lost 2 bases, J lost 7 bases, and 5 bases stayed unmatched. The CDR3 DNA reads TGTGCCAGCAGTTACGAACAGGGGGCGAGGACCCAGTACTTC. It codes for CASSYEQGARTQYF.

V gene TRBV9 combines with J gene TRBJ2-1, with 12 bases identical to TRBD2. The CDR3 extends over 16 amino acids. Trimming took 0 bases from V and 10 from J; bases not matched to a gene: 8. Germline V gives CDR1 SGDLS, CDR2 YYNGEE. CDR3 DNA sequence: TGTGCCAGCAGCGTAGATCTAGCGGGAGGGCTGCAGGAGCAGTTCTTC. It encodes CASSVDLAGGLQEQFF.

The chain carries TRBV28 and TRBJ2-6, with 7 bases lining up with TRBD1. The V and J ends lost 4 bases and 0 bases, in that order; junction bases with no gene match: 9. The CDR3 is 18 residues long. Germline-derived CDR1 and CDR2 are MDHEN and SYDVKM. The CDR3 DNA sequence: TGTGCCAGCAGTTCGACAGGGCTCCCCGTCTCTGGGGCCAACGTCCTGACTTTC. This sequence encodes CASSSTGLPVSGANVLTF.

This clone was observed a few times. The chain couples TRBV11-2 to TRBJ1-4, with 7 bases matching TRBD1. V gave up 6 bases and J gave up 8 bases; unmatched junction bases: 6. The CDR3 is made up of 13 amino acids. Germline V lookup: CDR1 SGHAT, CDR2 FQNNGV. CDR3 in DNA: TGTGCCAGCAGGTTAACAGGGGTCGAAAAACTGTTTTTT. Translating gives CASRLTGVEKLFF.

V gene TRBV9 combines with J gene TRBJ2-7; D might be TRBD2 (5 bases). This CDR3 is built from 15 residues. Germline V gene lookup returns CDR1 SGDLS and CDR2 YYNGEE. The ends were cut back, 2 bases at V and 2 bases at J, with 14 bases in the middle. In nucleotides, the CDR3 is TGTGCCAGCAGCGTGAGCCTAGCCGGGACCTACGAGCAGTACTTC. Translated: CASSVSLAGTYEQYF.

In its sample, this clone was seen once. The J gene is TRBJ1-1, the V gene TRBV6-5, with 7 bases fitting TRBD1. The CDR3 contains 15 residues. Germline assignment: CDR1 MNHEY and CDR2 SVGAGI. The J segment lost 4 bases and the V segment lost 7 bases, leaving 12 bases of the junction unmatched. The CDR3 DNA reads as TGTGCCAGCATCACCCGACAGGGAAAAGGCACTGAAGCTTTCTTT. This codes for CASITRQGKGTEAFF.

This clone came up a few times. The chain employs TRBV7-9 and TRBJ1-2, with 9 bases lining up with TRBD1. Germline V lookup: CDR1 SEHNR, CDR2 FQNEAQ (reference sequence). J lost 8 bases, V lost 2 bases, and 3 bases had no gene match. The CDR3 runs 13 residues. In nucleotides, the CDR3 is TGTGCCAGCAGCTTAACAGGGGGCGAGGGCTACACCTTC. The encoded protein is CASSLTGGEGYTF.

This rearrangement joins TRBV28 to TRBJ2-5, with 10 bases lining up with TRBD1. The length of the CDR3 is 16 residues. The V gene end was trimmed by 5 bases and the J gene end by 4 bases; junction bases not matched to a gene: 10. Germline V gives CDR1 MDHEN, CDR2 SYDVKM. CDR3 sequence: CASSPGTGDLRETQYF. As DNA, the CDR3 is TGTGCCAGCAGTCCCGGGACAGGGGATTTGCGAGAGACCCAGTACTTC. The full variable domain, its missing parts supplied by reference TRBV28 and TRBJ2-5, is DVKVTQSSRYLVKRTGEKVFLECVQDMDHENMFWYRQDPGLGLRLIYFSYDVKMKEKGDIPEGYSVSREKKERFSLILESASTNQTSMYLCASSPGTGDLRETQYFGPGTRLLVL.

This clone was counted only a few times. V usage is TRBV19 and J usage is TRBJ1-6; 10 bases match TRBD1. J was trimmed by 10 bases and V by 4 bases; bases with no gene match: 7. Germline V gene data show CDR1 as LNHDA and CDR2 as SQIVND (reference sequence). The CDR3 consists of 15 residues. The CDR3 region is CASSTRQGARSPLHF. The CDR3 nucleotides read TGTGCCAGTAGTACCCGACAGGGGGCCAGGTCACCCCTCCACTTT.

This clone was recorded a few times. This chain links TRBV28 with TRBJ1-2; perhaps TRBD1 as D (6 bases). V was shortened by 3 bases and J by 3 bases, with 11 bases between the two germline ends. Germline lookup yields CDR1 MDHEN and CDR2 SYDVKM. The CDR3 contains 14 residues. The CDR3 is CASSFWGLDYGYTF. CDR3 in DNA: TGTGCCAGCAGTTTCTGGGGGCTAGACTATGGCTACACCTTC.